This TCR beta chain was captured by sequencing in a study of breast tumors, draining lymph nodes, adjacent tissues. Each CDR3 protein is one row after TCRdb ran MiXCR on the multiplex PCR reads. The sample records approximately 150,000 distinct CDR3 sequences, more than 25% being singletons. With respect to this clonotype: Its antigen is currently unknown.

Axillary draining lymph nodes of breast cancer patients supplied the node samples. Whole-study findings and limits: The data were judged consistent with most tumor T cells coming from lymph node and expanding in tumor. Luminal-like breast cancer showed significantly greater tumor-nontumor repertoire similarity than basal-like breast cancer did.

The CDR3 has 14 amino acids. Germline-derived CDR1 and CDR2 are KGHDR and SFDVKD. Trimming stripped 3 bases from V and 5 bases from J, with 10 bases between. Sequencing was carried out using axillary lymph node tissue. The gene calls are TRBV24-1 and TRBJ2-1; either TRBD1 or TRBD2 may supply D (5 bases each). The sequence derives from a female donor with breast cancer. Some clones in this sample may be carry-over from other donors' samples. The CDR3: CATSDVGPNNEQFF. The CDR3 DNA follows: TGTGCCACCAGTGATGTGGGACCGAACAATGAGCAGTTCTTC.